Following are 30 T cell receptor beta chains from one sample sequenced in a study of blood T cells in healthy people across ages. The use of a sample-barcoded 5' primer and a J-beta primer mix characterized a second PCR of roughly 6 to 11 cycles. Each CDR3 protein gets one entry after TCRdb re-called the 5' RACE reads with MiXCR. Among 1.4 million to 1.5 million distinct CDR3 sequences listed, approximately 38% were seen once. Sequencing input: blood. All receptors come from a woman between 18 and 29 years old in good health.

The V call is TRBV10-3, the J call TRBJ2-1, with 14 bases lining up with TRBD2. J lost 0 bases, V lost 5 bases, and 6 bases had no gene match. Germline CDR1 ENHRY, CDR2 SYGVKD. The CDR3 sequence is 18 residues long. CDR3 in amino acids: CAISTTSGRGTSYNEQFF. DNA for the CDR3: TGTGCCATCAGTACGACTAGCGGGAGGGGGACCTCCTACAATGAGCAGTTCTTC.

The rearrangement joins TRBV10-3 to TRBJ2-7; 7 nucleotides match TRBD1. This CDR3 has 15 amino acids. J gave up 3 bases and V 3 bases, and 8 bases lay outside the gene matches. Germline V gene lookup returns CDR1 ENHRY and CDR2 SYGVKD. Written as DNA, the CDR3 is TGTGCCATCAGTGACCGACAGGGTGTTAGCTACGAGCAGTACTTC. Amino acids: CAISDRQGVSYEQYF.

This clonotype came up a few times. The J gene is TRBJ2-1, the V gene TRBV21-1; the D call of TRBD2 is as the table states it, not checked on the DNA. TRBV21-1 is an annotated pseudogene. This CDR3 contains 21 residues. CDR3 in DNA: TGTGCCAGCAGCAAAGCGCTCCCTAGCGGGAGAAGTGAGCACTCCTACAATGAGCAGTTCTTC. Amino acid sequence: CASSKALPSGRSEHSYNEQFF.

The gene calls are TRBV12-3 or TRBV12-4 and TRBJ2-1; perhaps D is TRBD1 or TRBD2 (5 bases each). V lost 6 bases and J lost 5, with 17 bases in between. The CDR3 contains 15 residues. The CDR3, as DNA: TGTGCCAGCAGCGCCCAGGGAATGCGGGACAATGAGCAGTTCTTC. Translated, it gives CASSAQGMRDNEQFF.

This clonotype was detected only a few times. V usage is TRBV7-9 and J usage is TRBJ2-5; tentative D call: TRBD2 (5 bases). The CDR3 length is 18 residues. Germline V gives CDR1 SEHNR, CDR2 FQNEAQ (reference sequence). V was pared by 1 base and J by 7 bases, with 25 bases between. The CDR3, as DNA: TGTGCCAGCAGCTTAGAGGCGGGCAGGATGTCGTCAAAGGCGACCCAGTACTTC. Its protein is CASSLEAGRMSSKATQYF.

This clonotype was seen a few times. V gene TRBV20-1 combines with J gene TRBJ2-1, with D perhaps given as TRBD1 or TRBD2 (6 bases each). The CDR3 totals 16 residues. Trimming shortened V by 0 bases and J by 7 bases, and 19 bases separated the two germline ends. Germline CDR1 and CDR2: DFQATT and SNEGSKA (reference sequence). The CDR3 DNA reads TGCAGTGCTAGAGATATACCGGGGGCCGGGTGGAATGAGCAGTTCTTC. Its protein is CSARDIPGAGWNEQFF.

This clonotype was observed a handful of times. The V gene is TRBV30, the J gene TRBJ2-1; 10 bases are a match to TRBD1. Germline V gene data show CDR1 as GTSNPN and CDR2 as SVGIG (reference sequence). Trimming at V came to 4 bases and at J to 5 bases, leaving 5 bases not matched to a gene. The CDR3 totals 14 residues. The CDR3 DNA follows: TGTGCCTGGACACGAGGACAGGGGGACAATGAGCAGTTCTTC. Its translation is CAWTRGQGDNEQFF.

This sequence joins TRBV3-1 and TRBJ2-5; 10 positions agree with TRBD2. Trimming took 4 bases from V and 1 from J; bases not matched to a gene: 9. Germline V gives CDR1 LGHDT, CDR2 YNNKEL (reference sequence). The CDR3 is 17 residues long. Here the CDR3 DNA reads TGTGCCAGCAGCCTCGTGTTCACTAGCGGGGCCCAAGAGACCCAGTACTTC. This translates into CASSLVFTSGAQETQYF.

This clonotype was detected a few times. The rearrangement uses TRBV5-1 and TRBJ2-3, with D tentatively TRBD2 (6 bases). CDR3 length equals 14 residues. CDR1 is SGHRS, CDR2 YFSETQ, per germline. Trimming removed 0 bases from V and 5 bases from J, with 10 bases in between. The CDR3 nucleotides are TGCGCCAGCAGCTTGGGTGGGAGGCAAGATACGCAGTATTTT. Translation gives CASSLGGRQDTQYF. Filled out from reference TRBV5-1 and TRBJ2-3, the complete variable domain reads KAGVTQTPRYLIKTRGQQVTLSCSPISGHRSVSWYQQTPGQGLQFLFEYFSETQRNKGNFPGRFSGRQFSNSRSEMNVSTLELGDSALYLCASSLGGRQDTQYFGPGTRLTVL.

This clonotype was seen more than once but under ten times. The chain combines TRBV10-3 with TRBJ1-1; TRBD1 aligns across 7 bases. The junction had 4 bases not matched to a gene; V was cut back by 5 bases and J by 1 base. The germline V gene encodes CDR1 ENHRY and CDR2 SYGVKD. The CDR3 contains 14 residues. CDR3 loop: CAISLDRANTEAFF. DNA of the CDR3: TGTGCCATCAGTCTAGACAGGGCGAACACTGAAGCTTTCTTT.

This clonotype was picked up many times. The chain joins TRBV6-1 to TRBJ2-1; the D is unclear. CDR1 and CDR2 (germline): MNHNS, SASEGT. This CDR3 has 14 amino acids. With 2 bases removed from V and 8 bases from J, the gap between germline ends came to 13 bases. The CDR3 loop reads CASSEWTGWDEQFF. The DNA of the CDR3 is TGTGCCAGCAGTGAATGGACCGGATGGGATGAGCAGTTCTTC.

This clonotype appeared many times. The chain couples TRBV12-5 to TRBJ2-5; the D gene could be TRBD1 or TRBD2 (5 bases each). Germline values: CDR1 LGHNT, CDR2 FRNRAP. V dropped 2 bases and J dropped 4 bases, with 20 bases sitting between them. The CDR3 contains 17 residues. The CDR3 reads CASGLPTGTFHRETQYF. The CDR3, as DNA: TGTGCTAGTGGTTTGCCTACCGGGACCTTCCATAGAGAGACCCAGTACTTC.

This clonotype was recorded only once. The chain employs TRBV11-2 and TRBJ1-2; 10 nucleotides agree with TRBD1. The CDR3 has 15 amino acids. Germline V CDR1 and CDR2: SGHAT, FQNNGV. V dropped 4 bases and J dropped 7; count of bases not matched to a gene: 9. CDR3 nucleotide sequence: TGTGCCAGCAGCTCGGCCGGGGACAGGGGTCGTGGCTACACCTTC. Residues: CASSSAGDRGRGYTF.

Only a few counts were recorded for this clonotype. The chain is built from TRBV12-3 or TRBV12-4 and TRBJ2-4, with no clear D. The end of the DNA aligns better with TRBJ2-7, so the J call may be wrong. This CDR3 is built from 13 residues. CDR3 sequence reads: CASSAQPGTEQYF. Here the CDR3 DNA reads TGTGCCAGTTCTGCCCAGCCAGGTACCGAGCAGTACTTC.

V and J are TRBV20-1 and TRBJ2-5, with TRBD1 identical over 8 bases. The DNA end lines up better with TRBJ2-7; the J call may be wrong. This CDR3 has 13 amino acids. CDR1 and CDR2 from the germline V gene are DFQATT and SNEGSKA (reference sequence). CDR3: CSAREDRAYEQYF. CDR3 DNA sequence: TGCAGTGCTAGAGAGGACAGGGCCTACGAGCAGTACTTC.

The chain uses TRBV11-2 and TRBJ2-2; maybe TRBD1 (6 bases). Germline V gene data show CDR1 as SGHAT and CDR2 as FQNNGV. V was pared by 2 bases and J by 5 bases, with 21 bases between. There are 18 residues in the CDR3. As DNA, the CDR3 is TGTGCCAGCAGCTTACGGTTCACAGGGATTGGGTCGACCGGGGAGCTGTTTTTT. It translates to CASSLRFTGIGSTGELFF.

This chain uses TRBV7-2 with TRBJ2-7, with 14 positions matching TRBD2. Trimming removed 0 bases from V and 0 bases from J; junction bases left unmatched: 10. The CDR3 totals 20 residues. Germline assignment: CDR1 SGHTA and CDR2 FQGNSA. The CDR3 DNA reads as TGTGCCAGCAGCTTAGCAGGACTAGCGGGGGGTCGGACCAGCTCCTACGAGCAGTACTTC. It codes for CASSLAGLAGGRTSSYEQYF.

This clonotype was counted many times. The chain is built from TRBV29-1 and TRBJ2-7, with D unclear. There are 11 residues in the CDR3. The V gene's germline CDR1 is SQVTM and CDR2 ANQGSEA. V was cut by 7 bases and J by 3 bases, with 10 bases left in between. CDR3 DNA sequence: TGCAGCGCCAAAGCCTACTACGAGCAGTACTTC. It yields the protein CSAKAYYEQYF.

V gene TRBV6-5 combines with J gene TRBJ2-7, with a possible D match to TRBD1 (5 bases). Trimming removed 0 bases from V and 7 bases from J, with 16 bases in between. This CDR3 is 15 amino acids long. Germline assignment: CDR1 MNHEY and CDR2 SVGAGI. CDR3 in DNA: TGTGCCAGCAGTTACTCGATAGTACAGGCTGGAGAGCAGTACTTC. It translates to CASSYSIVQAGEQYF.

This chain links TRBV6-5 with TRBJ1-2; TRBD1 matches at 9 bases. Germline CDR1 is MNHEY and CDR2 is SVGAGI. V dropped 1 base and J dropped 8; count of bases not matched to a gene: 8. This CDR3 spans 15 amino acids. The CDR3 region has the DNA TGTGCCAGCAGTTACTGGGACAGGGCACCGGAAGGCTACACCTTC. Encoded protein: CASSYWDRAPEGYTF.

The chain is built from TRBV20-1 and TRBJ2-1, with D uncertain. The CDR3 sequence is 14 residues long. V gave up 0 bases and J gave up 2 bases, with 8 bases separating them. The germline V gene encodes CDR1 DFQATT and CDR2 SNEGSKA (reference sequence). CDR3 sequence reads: CSARDWDTYNEQFF. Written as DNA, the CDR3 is TGCAGTGCTAGAGATTGGGATACCTACAATGAGCAGTTCTTC.

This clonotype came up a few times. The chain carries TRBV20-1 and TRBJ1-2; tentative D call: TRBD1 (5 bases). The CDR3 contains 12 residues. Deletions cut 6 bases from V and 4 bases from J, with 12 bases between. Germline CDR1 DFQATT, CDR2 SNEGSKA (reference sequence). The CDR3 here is CSASTGTYGYTF. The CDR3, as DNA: TGCAGTGCCTCCACCGGGACCTATGGCTACACCTTC.

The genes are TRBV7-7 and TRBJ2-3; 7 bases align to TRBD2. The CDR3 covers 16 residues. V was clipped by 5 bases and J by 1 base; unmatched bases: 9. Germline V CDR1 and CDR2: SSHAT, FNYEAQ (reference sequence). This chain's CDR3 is CASSPGVAGGTDTQYF. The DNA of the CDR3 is TGTGCCAGCAGCCCCGGGGTGGCGGGAGGCACAGATACGCAGTATTTT. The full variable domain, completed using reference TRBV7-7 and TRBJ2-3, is GAGVSQSPRYKVTKRGQDVTLRCDPISSHATLYWYQQALGQGPEFLTYFNYEAQPDKSGLPSDRFSAERPEGSISTLTIQRTEQRDSAMYRCASSPGVAGGTDTQYFGPGTRLTVL.

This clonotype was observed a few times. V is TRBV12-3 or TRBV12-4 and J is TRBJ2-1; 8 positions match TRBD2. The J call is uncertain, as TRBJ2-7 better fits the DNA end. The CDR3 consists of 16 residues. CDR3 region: CASTWRVGLDRNEQYF. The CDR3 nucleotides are TGTGCCAGCACCTGGAGGGTGGGACTAGACCGTAATGAGCAGTACTTC.

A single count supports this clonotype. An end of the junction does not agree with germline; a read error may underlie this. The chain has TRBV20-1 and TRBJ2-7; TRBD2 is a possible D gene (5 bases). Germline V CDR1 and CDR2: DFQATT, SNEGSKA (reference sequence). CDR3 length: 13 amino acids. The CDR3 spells CSAMLASTYEQYF. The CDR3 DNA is TGCAGCGCTATGCTAGCCTCAACCTACGAGCAGTACTTC.

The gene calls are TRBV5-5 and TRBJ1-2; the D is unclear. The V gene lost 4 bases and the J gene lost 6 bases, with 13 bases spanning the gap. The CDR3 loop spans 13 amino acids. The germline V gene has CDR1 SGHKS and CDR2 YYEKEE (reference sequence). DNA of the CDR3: TGTGCCAGCAGCCCTTGGGTTAGAGATGGCTACACCTTC. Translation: CASSPWVRDGYTF.

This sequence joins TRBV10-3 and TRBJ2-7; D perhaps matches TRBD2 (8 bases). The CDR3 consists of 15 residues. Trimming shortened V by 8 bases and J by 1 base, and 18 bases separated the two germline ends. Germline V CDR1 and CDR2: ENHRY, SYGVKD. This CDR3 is CAIRGGTASSYEQYF. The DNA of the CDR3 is TGTGCCATCCGGGGGGGGACAGCCTCTTCCTACGAGCAGTACTTC.

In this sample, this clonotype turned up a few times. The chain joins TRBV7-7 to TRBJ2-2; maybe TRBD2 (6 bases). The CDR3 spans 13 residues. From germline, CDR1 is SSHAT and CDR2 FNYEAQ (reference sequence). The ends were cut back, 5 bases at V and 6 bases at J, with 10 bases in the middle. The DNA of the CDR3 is TGTGCCAGCAGCAGATCGGGGGCCGGGGAGCTGTTTTTT. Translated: CASSRSGAGELFF.

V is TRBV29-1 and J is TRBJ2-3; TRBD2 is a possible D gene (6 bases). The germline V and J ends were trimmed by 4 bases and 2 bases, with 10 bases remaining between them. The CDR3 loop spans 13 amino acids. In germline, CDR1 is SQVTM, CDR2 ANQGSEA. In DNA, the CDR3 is TGCAGCGTTGGGGGGGTGGCCACAGATACGCAGTATTTT. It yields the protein CSVGGVATDTQYF.

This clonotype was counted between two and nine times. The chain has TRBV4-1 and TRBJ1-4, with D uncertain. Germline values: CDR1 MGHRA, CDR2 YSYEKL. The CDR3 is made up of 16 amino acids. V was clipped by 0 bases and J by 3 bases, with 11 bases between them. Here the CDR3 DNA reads TGCGCCAGCAGCCAAGATCCGGGTACGGCTAATGAAAAACTGTTTTTT. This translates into CASSQDPGTANEKLFF.